The 26 T cell receptor beta chains given below trace back to one sample, sequenced in a study of T cell repertoires in cytomegalovirus infection. TCRdb re-analysed the reads in MiXCR, keeping a single row per CDR3 protein. Of hundreds of thousands of distinct CDR3 sequences in the sample, 17% were seen once. Sequenced material: PBMCs. Source of these receptors: a human donor in good health (CMV status not recorded). Some clones in this sample may be carry-over from other donors' samples.

Remarks on this clonotype: Being one base from a much bigger clone, this may be a read error. The rearrangement joins TRBV12-3 or TRBV12-4 to TRBJ1-1; the D is unclear. This CDR3 contains 15 residues. Written as DNA, the CDR3 is TGTACCAGCATCCTAAGGAGGAGCCCGAACACTGAAGCTTTCTTT. Encoded protein: CTSILRRSPNTEAFF.

This clonotype was seen ten or more times. V is TRBV24-1 and J is TRBJ2-7, with D possibly matching TRBD1 (5 bases). With 2 bases removed from V and 4 bases from J, the gap between germline ends came to 14 bases. Germline V gives CDR1 KGHDR, CDR2 SFDVKD. The CDR3 consists of 15 residues. The CDR3, as DNA: TGTGCCACCAGTGATTCAACCACTACAGGTTACGAGCAGTACTTC. Translated: CATSDSTTTGYEQYF.

V gene TRBV18 combines with J gene TRBJ2-3; the D gene is possibly TRBD2 (5 bases). The V gene lost 2 bases and the J gene lost 1 base, with 13 bases spanning the gap. The V gene's germline CDR1 is KGHSH and CDR2 LQKENI. This CDR3 spans 16 amino acids. The CDR3: CASSPSGSGGTDTQYF. The CDR3 DNA reads as TGTGCCAGCTCACCAAGCGGATCGGGTGGCACAGATACGCAGTATTTT.

This clonotype was observed many times. The V call is TRBV28, the J call TRBJ2-1, with 14 bases fitting TRBD2. From germline, CDR1 is MDHEN and CDR2 SYDVKM. V shed 8 bases, J shed 4 bases, and the junction held 7 bases outside the gene matches. The CDR3 runs 16 residues. CDR3 nucleotides: TGTGCCAGCCTGGGGACTAGCGGGAGATCTTACAATGAGCAGTTCTTC. Protein product: CASLGTSGRSYNEQFF. Complete variable domain (other parts from reference TRBV28 and TRBJ2-1): DVKVTQSSRYLVKRTGEKVFLECVQDMDHENMFWYRQDPGLGLRLIYFSYDVKMKEKGDIPEGYSVSREKKERFSLILESASTNQTSMYLCASLGTSGRSYNEQFFGPGTRLTVL.

The chain uses TRBV12-3 or TRBV12-4 and TRBJ2-3; no definite D call. V shed 5 bases and J shed 4 bases, with 7 bases lying between them. The CDR3 spans 12 residues. The CDR3 DNA reads as TGTGCCAGCAGTCCGGCTGCAGATACGCAGTATTTT. Translated: CASSPAADTQYF.

This clonotype occurred many times. The chain carries TRBV12-3 or TRBV12-4 and TRBJ1-2, with a weak D call TRBD1 (6 bases). The V gene lost 0 bases and the J gene lost 5 bases, with 13 bases spanning the gap. The CDR3 is 15 amino acids. This chain's CDR3 is CASSLAPGVRYGYTF. The CDR3 DNA reads as TGTGCCAGCAGTTTAGCGCCAGGGGTACGGTATGGCTACACCTTC.

This clonotype has a handful of counts. The chain links TRBV28 to TRBJ2-5; 7 nucleotides agree with TRBD2. V shed 6 bases, J shed 3 bases, and the junction held 4 bases outside the gene matches. Per germline, CDR1 MDHEN and CDR2 SYDVKM. The CDR3 has 13 residues. The CDR3 nucleotides are TGTGCCAGCAGAATGGGGGGGAAAGAGACCCAGTACTTC. Protein sequence: CASRMGGKETQYF.

This clonotype was found many times. CDR3 bases: TGTGCCAGCAGCTTAATGGGTAGCGGTTCGGAGACCCAGTACTTC. Translating it yields CASSLMGSGSETQYF. The V call is TRBV7-2, the J call TRBJ2-5, with D perhaps matching TRBD2 (6 bases). The CDR3 totals 15 residues. The germline V gene has CDR1 SGHTA and CDR2 FQGNSA. Trimming stripped 2 bases from V and 5 bases from J, with 15 bases between.

This clonotype was detected only a few times. The chain combines TRBV20-1 with TRBJ2-2; no reliable D call. This CDR3 is built from 13 residues. Trimming took 1 base from V and 4 from J, leaving 7 bases between them. CDR1 is DFQATT and CDR2 is SNEGSKA in the germline V gene (reference sequence). The CDR3 spells CSARARATGELFF. CDR3 DNA sequence: TGCAGTGCTAGAGCTAGGGCCACCGGGGAGCTGTTTTTT.

The chain employs TRBV29-1 and TRBJ2-3; either TRBD1 or TRBD2 may supply D (5 bases each). The CDR3 consists of 13 residues. Germline CDR1 and CDR2: SQVTM and ANQGSEA. The ends were cut back, 4 bases at V and 2 bases at J, with 10 bases in the middle. This CDR3 is CSVGGSYTDTQYF. The CDR3 coding sequence is TGCAGCGTTGGGGGGTCCTACACAGATACGCAGTATTTT.

This chain connects TRBV27 to TRBJ2-7; D is possibly TRBD2 (6 bases). Germline lookup yields CDR1 MNHEY and CDR2 SMNVEV (reference sequence). This CDR3 has 13 residues. Deletions cut 6 bases from V and 5 bases from J, with 14 bases between. CDR3 amino acids: CASRLGLLNEQYF. The CDR3 DNA reads as TGTGCCAGCAGATTGGGACTGCTTAACGAGCAGTACTTC.

This clonotype was seen at least ten times. The chain is built from TRBV28 and TRBJ2-3, with 8 bases identical to TRBD2. This CDR3 is 15 amino acids long. The V segment lost 6 bases and the J segment 3 bases; nucleotides outside the gene matches: 8. Per the germline V gene, CDR1 is MDHEN and CDR2 is SYDVKM. This CDR3 is CASRAGTSPTDTQYF. The CDR3, as DNA: TGTGCCAGCAGGGCCGGGACTAGTCCTACAGATACGCAGTATTTT.

This clonotype was seen many times. The rearrangement links TRBV28 to TRBJ1-2, with TRBD1 matching over 9 bases. This CDR3 comprises 14 residues. Germline V gene lookup returns CDR1 MDHEN and CDR2 SYDVKM. The J segment lost 2 bases and the V segment lost 6 bases, leaving 4 bases of the junction unmatched. The CDR3 DNA follows: TGTGCCAGCAGCGTGGGACAGGGAAACTATGGCTACACCTTC. Protein sequence: CASSVGQGNYGYTF.

This clonotype has only a few counts. The V and J genes are TRBV5-1 and TRBJ2-4; 9 bases match TRBD1. V lost 3 bases to trimming and J lost 6 bases; unmatched junction nucleotides: 7. Germline V CDR1 and CDR2: SGHRS, YFSETQ. The CDR3 spans 15 residues. In DNA, the CDR3 is TGCGCCAGCAGCTCCGGGACAGGGAGTGGAAACATTCAGTACTTC. This gives the protein CASSSGTGSGNIQYF.

Many counts were recorded for this clonotype. The CDR3, as DNA: TGTGCCACCGATCTGTTCCAGGGCAATCAGCCCCAGCATTTT. Protein product: CATDLFQGNQPQHF. V usage is TRBV24-1 and J usage is TRBJ1-5; D not certain. The CDR3 is 14 residues long. V was shortened by 9 bases and J by 2 bases, with 13 bases between the two germline ends. Per germline, CDR1 KGHDR and CDR2 SFDVKD.

This chain links TRBV20-1 with TRBJ1-4; D not certain. The germline V and J ends were trimmed by 3 bases and 8 bases, with 13 bases remaining between them. The length of the CDR3 is 13 residues. In germline, CDR1 is DFQATT, CDR2 SNEGSKA (reference sequence). The CDR3 protein is CSASSRMPEKLFF. The CDR3 DNA reads as TGCAGTGCTAGTTCACGTATGCCCGAAAAACTGTTTTTT.

The chain carries TRBV19 and TRBJ1-1; 12 bases agree with TRBD1. V gave up 7 bases and J gave up 6 bases; unmatched junction bases: 15. The CDR3 contains 17 residues. Germline V gives CDR1 LNHDA, CDR2 SQIVND (reference sequence). The chain's CDR3 is CASTRGGTGGFFAEAFF. CDR3 DNA sequence: TGTGCCAGTACCCGAGGAGGGACAGGGGGCTTCTTCGCTGAAGCTTTCTTT.

This sequence joins TRBV7-2 and TRBJ2-1, with 10 bases lining up with TRBD2. The CDR3 extends over 15 amino acids. The J segment lost 7 bases and the V segment lost 5 bases, leaving 8 bases of the junction unmatched. Germline CDR1 is SGHTA and CDR2 is FQGNSA. CDR3 loop: CASSPPSGGANEQFF. CDR3 bases: TGTGCCAGCAGCCCCCCAAGCGGGGGGGCAAATGAGCAGTTCTTC.

This clonotype was counted ten times or more. The chain carries TRBV7-8 and TRBJ2-3; 8 bases line up with TRBD2. Germline trimming cut 3 bases from V and 3 bases from J; bases unmatched to any gene: 14. Germline values: CDR1 SGHVS, CDR2 FQNEAQ. The CDR3 is made up of 18 amino acids. In nucleotides, the CDR3 is TGTGCCAGCAGCTTTCCCACCGGCGTAGCGGGGACTACAGATACGCAGTATTTT. Residues: CASSFPTGVAGTTDTQYF.

The chain employs TRBV6-6 and TRBJ2-7, with D possibly matching TRBD2 (5 bases). The CDR3 runs to 16 residues. V gave up 1 base and J gave up 2 bases, with 15 bases separating them. Per the germline V gene, CDR1 is MNHNY and CDR2 is SVGAGI (reference sequence). CDR3 loop: CASSYFRETTTYEQYF. The CDR3 region has the DNA TGTGCCAGCAGTTACTTCCGGGAAACGACAACCTACGAGCAGTACTTC.

This clonotype was seen ten or more times. The V call is TRBV7-9, the J call TRBJ2-3; D remains ambiguous. Germline CDR1 and CDR2: SEHNR and FQNEAQ (reference sequence). The V and J ends lost 1 base and 3 bases respectively, with 8 bases between them. This CDR3 comprises 14 residues. CDR3 protein: CASSLVIGTDTQYF. In DNA form, the CDR3 reads TGTGCCAGCAGCTTAGTAATAGGGACAGATACGCAGTATTTT.

A few counts support this clonotype. This sequence joins TRBV5-6 and TRBJ1-2; D uncertain. The V gene lost 1 base and the J gene lost 4 bases, with 11 bases spanning the gap. Per the germline V gene, CDR1 is SGHDT and CDR2 is YYEEEE. This CDR3 has 14 residues. CDR3 DNA sequence: TGTGCCAGCAGCTTGACAGAGAAATCCTATGGCTACACCTTC. Translation: CASSLTEKSYGYTF. Combining the CDR3 with reference TRBV5-6 and TRBJ1-2 gives the whole variable domain DAGVTQSPTHLIKTRGQQVTLRCSPKSGHDTVSWYQQALGQGPQFIFQYYEEEERQRGNFPDRFSGHQFPNYSSELNVNALLLGDSALYLCASSLTEKSYGYTFGSGTRLTVV.

This clonotype appeared a few times. The rearrangement links TRBV19 to TRBJ1-5; D unresolved. This CDR3 region has 17 residues. Germline V lookup: CDR1 LNHDA, CDR2 SQIVND (reference sequence). V lost 6 bases, J lost 0 bases, and 18 bases lay in between. CDR3 bases: TGTGCCAGTAGAACTCTCCGGGCCGTTTATAGCAATCAGCCCCAGCATTTT. This codes for CASRTLRAVYSNQPQHF.

This clonotype occurred many times. The chain has TRBV7-2 and TRBJ2-3, with D unresolved. Trimming cost V 5 bases and J 7 bases, with 22 bases left between them. CDR3 length: 16 residues. From germline, CDR1 is SGHTA and CDR2 FQGNSA. The CDR3 coding sequence is TGTGCCAGCAGCCCCCGGGTGCAGGCCTATGGACATACGCAGTATTTT. Translated: CASSPRVQAYGHTQYF.

This clonotype has ten or more counts. The J gene is TRBJ2-3, the V gene TRBV20-1, with 7 bases matching TRBD2. CDR3 size: 12 residues. The V gene end was trimmed by 4 bases and the J gene end by 5 bases; junction bases not matched to a gene: 3. Germline CDR1 reads DFQATT; CDR2 reads SNEGSKA (reference sequence). CDR3 DNA sequence: TGCAGTGCTAATCCGGGAGGAGATACGCAGTATTTT. It translates to CSANPGGDTQYF.

This clonotype was counted ten times or more. This chain connects TRBV7-9 to TRBJ2-7; tentative D call: TRBD1 (7 bases). CDR1 is SEHNR, CDR2 FQNEAQ, per germline (reference sequence). The CDR3 contains 15 residues. The V end lost 2 bases, the J end lost 4 bases, and 15 bases lay between the germline ends. The CDR3 coding sequence is TGTGCCAGCAGCTTATCTCGCGGGACAGCATACGAGCAGTACTTC. Protein sequence: CASSLSRGTAYEQYF.